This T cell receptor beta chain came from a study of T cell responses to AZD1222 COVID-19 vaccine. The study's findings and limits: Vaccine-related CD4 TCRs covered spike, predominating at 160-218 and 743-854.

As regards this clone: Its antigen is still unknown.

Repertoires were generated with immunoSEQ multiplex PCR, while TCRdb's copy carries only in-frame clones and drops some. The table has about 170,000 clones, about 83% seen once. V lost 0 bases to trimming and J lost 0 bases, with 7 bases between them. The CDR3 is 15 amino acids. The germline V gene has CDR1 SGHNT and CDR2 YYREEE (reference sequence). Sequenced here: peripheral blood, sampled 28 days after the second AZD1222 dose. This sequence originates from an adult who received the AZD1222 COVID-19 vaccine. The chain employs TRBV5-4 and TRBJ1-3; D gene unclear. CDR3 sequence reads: CASSLVGLSGNTIYF. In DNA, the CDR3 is TGTGCCAGCAGCTTGGTTGGGCTCTCTGGAAACACCATATATTTT.